This TCR beta chain was documented in a study of blood T cell repertoires in COVID-19. Background on the study: Spain, Italy and the United States supplied samples that represented acute and convalescent COVID-19. PBMCs, B-cell-depleted T cells, or T cells were the source of the cDNA or gDNA that made up the material.

Original handling: Estimation of nucleated cell counts relied on the amplification of reference gene primers. Libraries were prepared by immunoSEQ multiplex PCR; TCRdb keeps only in-frame clonotypes and omits some of them. V and J calls and clone size follow that table, whereas D and trimming were derived from the DNA. Here the sample spans 50,000 to 70,000 clones, 87% being singletons. The CDR3 covers 15 residues. Germline CDR1 MGHRA, CDR2 YSYEKL. Losses at the gene ends were 1 base for V and 1 base for J; bases not matched to a gene: 3. Sequencing was carried out using peripheral blood. The TCR originated in a man in his fifties or sixties with active or convalescent COVID-19. The chain combines TRBV4-1 with TRBJ2-5; 7 bases are shared with TRBD2. The CDR3 nucleotides are TGCGCCAGCAGCCAAGCCTCGGGGGGCCAAGAGACCCAGTACTTC. Encoded protein: CASSQASGGQETQYF.